The 18 T cell receptor beta chains given below trace back to one sample, sequenced in a study of cytomegalovirus exposure and HLA in healthy donors. PCR involved 60 Vbeta and 13 Jbeta primers. Data came from immunoSEQ multiplex PCR; TCRdb stores just in-frame clones and leaves some out. This sample has about 93,000 clones, with around 84% found just once. The specimen was PBMCs. The source of these receptors is a woman in her 40s in good health and CMV-seronegative.

This clone was observed a handful of times. V is TRBV6-6 and J is TRBJ1-4; 7 bases match TRBD1. V dropped 6 bases and J dropped 4; count of bases not matched to a gene: 8. Germline V CDR1 and CDR2: MNHNY, SVGAGI (reference sequence). This CDR3 comprises 15 residues. CDR3 DNA: TGTGCCAGCAGGATTACTGGACAGGTTAATGAAAAACTGTTTTTT. This sequence encodes CASRITGQVNEKLFF.

The V and J genes are TRBV29-1 and TRBJ2-5; a possible D gene is TRBD2 (6 bases). The germline V and J ends were trimmed by 7 bases and 4 bases, with 13 bases remaining between them. CDR3 size: 12 residues. Looked up from germline, CDR1 is SQVTM and CDR2 is ANQGSEA. The CDR3 spells CSAAAEGETQYF. The CDR3 nucleotides are TGCAGCGCCGCCGCGGAGGGAGAGACCCAGTACTTC.

To note about this clone: This same CDR3 is encoded by further DNA sequences in the sample. The V gene is TRBV19, the J gene TRBJ1-1, with a tentative D call TRBD1 (6 bases). V was trimmed by 5 bases and J by 3 bases, leaving 13 bases between them. The CDR3 consists of 14 residues. CDR1 is LNHDA, CDR2 SQIVND, per germline (reference sequence). DNA of the CDR3: TGTGCCAGTAGTTCTACAGGGCCCTACACTGAAGCTTTCTTT. This codes for CASSSTGPYTEAFF.

The chain carries TRBV9 and TRBJ2-7; D is unresolved. In germline, CDR1 is SGDLS, CDR2 YYNGEE. V was clipped by 0 bases and J by 2 bases, with 9 bases between them. The CDR3 loop spans 14 amino acids. The CDR3: CASSVGSRTYEQYF. The CDR3 DNA follows: TGTGCCAGCAGCGTAGGATCCAGGACCTACGAGCAGTACTTC.

This clone was observed a few times. This rearrangement joins TRBV9 to TRBJ1-3; no clear D. This CDR3 contains 16 residues. The V gene lost 2 bases and the J gene lost 0 bases, with 12 bases spanning the gap. CDR1 is SGDLS, CDR2 YYNGEE, per germline. CDR3 sequence: CASSVGSGFSGNTIYF. The CDR3 DNA sequence: TGTGCCAGCAGCGTTGGCTCGGGGTTCTCTGGAAACACCATATATTTT.

The chain joins TRBV5-1 to TRBJ2-7, with unresolved D. The CDR3 spans 15 residues. The V gene lost 4 bases and the J gene lost 3 bases, with 17 bases spanning the gap. Germline V lookup: CDR1 SGHRS, CDR2 YFSETQ. CDR3 protein: CASSPPRPSGYEQYF. The CDR3 DNA reads as TGCGCCAGCAGCCCCCCCCGGCCTTCAGGCTACGAGCAGTACTTC.

The chain joins TRBV28 to TRBJ2-7; D gene uncertain. This CDR3 has 12 residues. The germline V gene encodes CDR1 MDHEN and CDR2 SYDVKM. Trimming took off 2 bases at V and 9 bases at J, with 11 bases between the two ends. CDR3 protein: CASSLNSLGQYF. DNA of the CDR3: TGTGCCAGCAGTTTAAATTCCCTCGGGCAGTACTTC.

This clone was detected only a few times. This sequence joins TRBV30 and TRBJ1-1; D uncertain. V was cut by 2 bases and J by 11 bases, with 12 bases left in between. CDR3 length equals 11 residues. The V gene's germline CDR1 is GTSNPN and CDR2 SVGIG (reference sequence). CDR3 sequence (DNA): TGTGCCTGGAGTATCCCCGACACGGCTTTCTTT. It specifies CAWSIPDTAFF. Using reference TRBV30 and TRBJ1-1 for the parts outside the CDR3, the full variable domain is SQTIHQWPATLVQPVGSPLSLECTVEGTSNPNLYWYRQAAGRGLQLLFYSVGIGQISSEVPQNLSASRPQDRQFILSSKKLLLSDSGFYLCAWSIPDTAFFGQGTRLTVV.

The V and J genes are TRBV15 and TRBJ1-1, with TRBD1 matching over 8 bases. This CDR3 contains 15 residues. J gave up 7 bases and V 6 bases, and 13 bases lay outside the gene matches. CDR1 is LNHNV and CDR2 is YYDKDF in the germline V gene (reference sequence). The CDR3 here is CATSPRQGKRIEAFF. The CDR3 DNA follows: TGTGCCACCAGTCCACGACAGGGGAAAAGGATTGAAGCTTTCTTT.

The V gene is TRBV11-2, the J gene TRBJ1-6; weak D call: TRBD1 (5 bases). The CDR3 is 15 amino acids. The germline V and J ends were trimmed by 0 bases and 8 bases, with 11 bases remaining between them. Looked up from germline, CDR1 is SGHAT and CDR2 is FQNNGV. The CDR3 protein is CASSLDQGPHSPLHF. The CDR3 nucleotides read TGTGCCAGCAGCTTAGACCAGGGTCCACATTCACCCCTCCACTTT.

This chain joins TRBV6-1 and TRBJ2-7; D possibly corresponds to TRBD2 (6 bases). The CDR3 runs 11 residues. Germline-derived CDR1 and CDR2 are MNHNS and SASEGT. The V and J ends lost 3 bases and 6 bases respectively, with 6 bases between them. CDR3 region: CASSETSEQYF. The CDR3 DNA is TGTGCCAGCAGTGAGACTAGCGAGCAGTACTTC.

This clone is a singleton in its sample. The chain employs TRBV2 and TRBJ2-7; 7 bases fit TRBD1. Looked up from germline, CDR1 is SNHLY and CDR2 is FYNNEI. The length of the CDR3 is 15 residues. With 2 bases clipped from V and 3 bases from J, the junction kept 7 bases outside the gene matches. CDR3 coding DNA: TGTGCCAGCAGTGAAACTTGGGCAGGGGGCTACGAGCAGTACTTC. Protein product: CASSETWAGGYEQYF.

V and J are TRBV6-5 and TRBJ1-1, with TRBD1 as a possible D gene (5 bases). The germline V gene has CDR1 MNHEY and CDR2 SVGAGI. The CDR3 is 15 amino acids. Trimming removed 3 bases at V and 2 bases at J, with 13 bases between. This chain's CDR3 is CASSYLGAGNTEAFF. The CDR3, as DNA: TGTGCCAGCAGTTATTTAGGGGCGGGAAACACTGAAGCTTTCTTT.

V and J are TRBV27 and TRBJ2-1; 14 nucleotides match TRBD2. Trimming at V came to 3 bases and at J to 6 bases, leaving 4 bases not matched to a gene. Per the germline V gene, CDR1 is MNHEY and CDR2 is SMNVEV (reference sequence). CDR3 size: 16 residues. CDR3 sequence (DNA): TGTGCCAGCAGTTTGCTGACTAGCGGGAGGGCCAATGAGCAGTTCTTC. Amino acid sequence: CASSLLTSGRANEQFF.

There are a few counts of this clone. The chain has TRBV9 and TRBJ2-2; 10 bases are a match to TRBD2. The CDR3 is 17 amino acids. The V gene's germline CDR1 is SGDLS and CDR2 YYNGEE. V lost 4 bases, J lost 4 bases, and 10 bases stayed unmatched. CDR3 sequence reads: CASSYQGLAGVTGELFF. In nucleotides, the CDR3 is TGTGCCAGCAGCTACCAGGGGCTAGCGGGAGTCACCGGGGAGCTGTTTTTT.

The V and J genes are TRBV5-1 and TRBJ2-1; 13 bases fit TRBD2. This CDR3 spans 14 amino acids. V was pared by 7 bases and J by 9 bases, with 7 bases of the junction left unmatched. In germline, CDR1 is SGHRS, CDR2 YFSETQ. CDR3 in DNA: TGCGCCAGCTGGACTAGCGGGAGTATCAGTGAGCAGTTCTTC. This translates into CASWTSGSISEQFF.

The rearrangement links TRBV5-1 to TRBJ1-1; 8 nucleotides agree with TRBD1. The CDR3 loop spans 12 amino acids. Germline CDR1 is SGHRS and CDR2 is YFSETQ. Trimming cost V 2 bases and J 12 bases; bases outside gene matches: 6. For the CDR3, the DNA is TGCGCCAGCAGCTTATTACAGGGGGAACCTTTCTTT. Translated: CASSLLQGEPFF.

The gene calls are TRBV18 and TRBJ2-1, with 9 bases fitting TRBD1. V was pared by 5 bases and J by 12 bases, with 2 bases of the junction left unmatched. Germline V gene lookup returns CDR1 KGHSH and CDR2 LQKENI. The CDR3 length is 11 residues. The CDR3 DNA is TGTGCCAGCTCAACGGACAGGGGGCAGTTCTTC. Residues: CASSTDRGQFF. The full variable domain, in which reference TRBV18 and TRBJ2-1 provide the parts outside the CDR3, is NAGVMQNPRHLVRRRGQEARLRCSPMKGHSHVYWYRQLPEEGLKFMVYLQKENIIDESGMPKERFSAEFPKEGPSILRIQQVVRGDSAAYFCASSTDRGQFFGPGTRLTVL.